Below are 3 T cell receptor beta chains sequenced from a single sample in a study of shared clonotypes between healthy human individuals. TCRdb's table, derived via immunoSEQ multiplex PCR, lists solely in-frame clones and lacks some. Among about 1 million clones listed, approximately 68% were seen once. The sequenced sample consisted of memory CD4+ T cells sorted from blood. The subset here: CD45RA-negative fraction. The receptors originated from a man younger than 35 in good health.

The J gene is TRBJ1-2, the V gene TRBV6-6; D is perhaps TRBD1 (6 bases). V was clipped by 6 bases and J by 5 bases, with 22 bases between them. Germline V CDR1 and CDR2: MNHNY, SVGAGI (reference sequence). The CDR3 is made up of 16 amino acids. This chain's CDR3 is CASRIPQGLKGYGYTF. CDR3 sequence (DNA): TGTGCCAGCAGGATCCCACAGGGTCTGAAGGGGTATGGCTACACCTTC.

This clone has only a few counts. This chain joins TRBV7-2 and TRBJ1-2; maybe TRBD1 (5 bases). Germline V gene sequence: CDR1 SGHTA, CDR2 FQGNSA. The CDR3 contains 15 residues. The V end lost 1 base, the J end lost 0 bases, and 9 bases lay between the germline ends. The CDR3 loop is CASSLEAGPNYGYTF. The CDR3 DNA is TGTGCCAGCAGCTTAGAAGCAGGGCCTAACTATGGCTACACCTTC.

This chain links TRBV2 with TRBJ1-6; D uncertain. There are 13 residues in the CDR3. Germline lookup yields CDR1 SNHLY and CDR2 FYNNEI. V shed 7 bases and J shed 3 bases, with 7 bases lying between them. The DNA for the CDR3 is TGTGCCAGCAAAGGGTTCTATAATTCACCCCTCCACTTT. Encoded protein: CASKGFYNSPLHF.